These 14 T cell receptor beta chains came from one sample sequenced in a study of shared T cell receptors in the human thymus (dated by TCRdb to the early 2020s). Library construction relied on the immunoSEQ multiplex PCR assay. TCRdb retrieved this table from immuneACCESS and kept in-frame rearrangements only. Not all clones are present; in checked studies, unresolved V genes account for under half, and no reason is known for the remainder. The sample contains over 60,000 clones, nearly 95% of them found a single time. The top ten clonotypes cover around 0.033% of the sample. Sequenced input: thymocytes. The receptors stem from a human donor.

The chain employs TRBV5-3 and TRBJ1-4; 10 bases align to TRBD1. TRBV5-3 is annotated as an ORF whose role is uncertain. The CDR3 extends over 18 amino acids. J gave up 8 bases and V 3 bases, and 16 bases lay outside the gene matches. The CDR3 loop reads CARSYSSPGTGAGEKLFF. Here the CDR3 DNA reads TGTGCCAGAAGCTACTCAAGTCCCGGGACAGGGGCAGGAGAAAAACTGTTTTTT.

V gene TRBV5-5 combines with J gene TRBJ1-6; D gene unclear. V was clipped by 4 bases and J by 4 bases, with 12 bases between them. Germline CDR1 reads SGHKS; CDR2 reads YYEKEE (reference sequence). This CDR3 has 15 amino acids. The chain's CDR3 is CASSPRTWYNSPLHF. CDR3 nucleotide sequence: TGTGCCAGCAGCCCCCGGACGTGGTATAATTCACCCCTCCACTTT.

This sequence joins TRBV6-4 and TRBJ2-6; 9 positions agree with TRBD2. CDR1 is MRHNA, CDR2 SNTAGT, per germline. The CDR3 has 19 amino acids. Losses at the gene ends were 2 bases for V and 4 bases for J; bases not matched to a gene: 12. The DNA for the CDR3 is TGTGCCAGCAGTGACCCAAGGACTAGCGTCGAGGGGGGGGCCAACGTCCTGACTTTC. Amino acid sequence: CASSDPRTSVEGGANVLTF.

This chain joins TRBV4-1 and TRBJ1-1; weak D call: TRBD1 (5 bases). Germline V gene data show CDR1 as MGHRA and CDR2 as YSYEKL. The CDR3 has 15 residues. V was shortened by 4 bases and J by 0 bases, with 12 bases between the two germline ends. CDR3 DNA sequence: TGCGCCAGCAGCCGGCGACCGGACATGAACACTGAAGCTTTCTTT. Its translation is CASSRRPDMNTEAFF.

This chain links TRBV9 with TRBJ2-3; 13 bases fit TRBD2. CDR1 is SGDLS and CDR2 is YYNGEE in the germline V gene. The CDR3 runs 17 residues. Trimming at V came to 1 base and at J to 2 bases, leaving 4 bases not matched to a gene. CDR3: CASSVRLAGGPTDTQYF. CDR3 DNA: TGTGCCAGCAGCGTAAGACTAGCGGGGGGCCCCACAGATACGCAGTATTTT.

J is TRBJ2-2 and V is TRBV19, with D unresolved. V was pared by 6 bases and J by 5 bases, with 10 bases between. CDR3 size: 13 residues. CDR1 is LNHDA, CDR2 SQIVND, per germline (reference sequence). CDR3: CASRGIGTGELFF. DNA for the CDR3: TGTGCCAGTAGAGGTATAGGGACCGGGGAGCTGTTTTTT.

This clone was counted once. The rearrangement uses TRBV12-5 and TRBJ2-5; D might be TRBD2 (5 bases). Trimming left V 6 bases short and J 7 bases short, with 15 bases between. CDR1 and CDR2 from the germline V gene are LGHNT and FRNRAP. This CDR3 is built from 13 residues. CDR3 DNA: TGTGCTAGTGGCCTGGACTTTTTGGGGACCCAGTACTTC. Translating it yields CASGLDFLGTQYF.

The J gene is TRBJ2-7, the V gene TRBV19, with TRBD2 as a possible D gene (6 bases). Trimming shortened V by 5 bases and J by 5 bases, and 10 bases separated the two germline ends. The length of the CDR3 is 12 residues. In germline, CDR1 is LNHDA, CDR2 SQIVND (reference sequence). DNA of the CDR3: TGTGCCAGTAGTGTCGGGACTCACGAGCAGTACTTC. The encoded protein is CASSVGTHEQYF.

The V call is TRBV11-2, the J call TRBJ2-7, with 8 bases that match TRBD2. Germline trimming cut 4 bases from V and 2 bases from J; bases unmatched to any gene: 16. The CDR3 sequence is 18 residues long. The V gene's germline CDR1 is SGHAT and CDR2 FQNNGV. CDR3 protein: CASSWEGGLLAGTYEQYF. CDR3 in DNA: TGTGCCAGCAGCTGGGAGGGGGGGTTGCTAGCGGGTACCTACGAGCAGTACTTC.

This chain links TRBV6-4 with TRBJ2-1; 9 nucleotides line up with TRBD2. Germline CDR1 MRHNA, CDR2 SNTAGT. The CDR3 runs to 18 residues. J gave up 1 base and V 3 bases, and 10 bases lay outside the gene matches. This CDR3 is CASSDGEGLAESYNEQFF. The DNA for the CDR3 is TGTGCCAGCAGTGATGGGGAGGGACTAGCAGAATCCTACAATGAGCAGTTCTTC.

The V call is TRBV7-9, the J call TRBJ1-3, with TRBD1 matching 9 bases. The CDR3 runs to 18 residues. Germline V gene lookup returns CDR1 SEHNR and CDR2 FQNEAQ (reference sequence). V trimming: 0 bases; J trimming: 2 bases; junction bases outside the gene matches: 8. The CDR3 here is CASSLAGQGNGAGNTIYF. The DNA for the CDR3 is TGTGCCAGCAGCTTAGCGGGACAGGGTAATGGCGCTGGAAACACCATATATTTT.

As DNA, the CDR3 is TGTGCCAGCAGTTACTCCAAACAGGTCCCCCAAGAGACCCAGTACTTC. Translated, it gives CASSYSKQVPQETQYF. The V gene is TRBV6-5, the J gene TRBJ2-5, with D perhaps matching TRBD1 (5 bases). Germline V CDR1 and CDR2: MNHEY, SVGAGI. The CDR3 extends over 16 amino acids. Trimming took off 0 bases at V and 1 base at J, with 12 bases between the two ends.

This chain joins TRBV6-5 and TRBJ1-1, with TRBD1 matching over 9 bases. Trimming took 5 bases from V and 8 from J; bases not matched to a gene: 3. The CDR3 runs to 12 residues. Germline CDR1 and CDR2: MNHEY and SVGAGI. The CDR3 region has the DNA TGTGCCAGCAGTCCCGGGACAGGGGAAGCTTTCTTT. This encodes CASSPGTGEAFF.

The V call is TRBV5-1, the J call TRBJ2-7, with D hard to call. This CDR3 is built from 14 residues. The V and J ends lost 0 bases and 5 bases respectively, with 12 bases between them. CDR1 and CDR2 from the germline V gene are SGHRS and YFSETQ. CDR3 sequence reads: CASSLVSQGNEQYF. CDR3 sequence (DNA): TGCGCCAGCAGCTTGGTATCGCAAGGTAACGAGCAGTACTTC. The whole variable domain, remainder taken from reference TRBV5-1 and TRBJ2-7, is KAGVTQTPRYLIKTRGQQVTLSCSPISGHRSVSWYQQTPGQGLQFLFEYFSETQRNKGNFPGRFSGRQFSNSRSEMNVSTLELGDSALYLCASSLVSQGNEQYFGPGTRLTVT.